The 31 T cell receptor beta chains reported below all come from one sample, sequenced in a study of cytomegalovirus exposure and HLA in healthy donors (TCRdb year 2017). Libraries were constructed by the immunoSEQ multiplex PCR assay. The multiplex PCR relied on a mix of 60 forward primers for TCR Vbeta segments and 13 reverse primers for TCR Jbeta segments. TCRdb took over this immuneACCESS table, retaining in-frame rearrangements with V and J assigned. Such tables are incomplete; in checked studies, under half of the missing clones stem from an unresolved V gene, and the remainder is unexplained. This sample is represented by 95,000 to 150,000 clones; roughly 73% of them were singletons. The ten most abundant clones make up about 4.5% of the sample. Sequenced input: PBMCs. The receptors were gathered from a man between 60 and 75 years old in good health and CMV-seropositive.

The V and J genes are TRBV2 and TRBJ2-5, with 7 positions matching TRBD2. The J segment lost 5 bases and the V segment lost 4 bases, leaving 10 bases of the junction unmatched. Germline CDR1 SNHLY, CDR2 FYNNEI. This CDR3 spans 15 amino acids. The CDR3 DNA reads TGTGCCAGCAGTGTCCCGACGGCCGGGGGGGAGACCCAGTACTTC. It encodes CASSVPTAGGETQYF. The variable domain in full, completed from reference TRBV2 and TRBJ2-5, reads EPEVTQTPSHQVTQMGQEVILRCVPISNHLYFYWYRQILGQKVEFLVSFYNNEISEKSEIFDDQFSVERPDGSNFTLKIRSTKLEDSAMYFCASSVPTAGGETQYFGPGTRLLVL.

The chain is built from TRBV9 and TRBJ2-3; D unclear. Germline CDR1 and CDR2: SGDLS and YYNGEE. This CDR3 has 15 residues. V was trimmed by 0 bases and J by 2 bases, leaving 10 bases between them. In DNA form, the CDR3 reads TGTGCCAGCAGCGTAGGACTCAAGTTCACAGATACGCAGTATTTT. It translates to CASSVGLKFTDTQYF.

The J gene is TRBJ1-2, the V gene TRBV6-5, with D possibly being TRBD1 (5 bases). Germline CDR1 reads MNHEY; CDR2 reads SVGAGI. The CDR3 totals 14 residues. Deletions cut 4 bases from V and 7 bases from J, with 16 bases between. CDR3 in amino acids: CASSLPPPQGGYTF. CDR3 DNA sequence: TGTGCCAGCAGTTTGCCCCCTCCGCAGGGTGGCTACACCTTC.

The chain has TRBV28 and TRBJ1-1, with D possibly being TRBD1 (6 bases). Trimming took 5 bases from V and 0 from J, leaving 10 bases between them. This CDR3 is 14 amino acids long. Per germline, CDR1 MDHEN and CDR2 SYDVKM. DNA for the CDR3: TGTGCCAGCAGTCTACAGGGAGTGAACACTGAAGCTTTCTTT. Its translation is CASSLQGVNTEAFF.

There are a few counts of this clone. The CDR3 nucleotides are TGTGCCAGCAGCTCAAGAGGGGGAGGCACAGATACGCAGTATTTT. Protein: CASSSRGGGTDTQYF. V is TRBV11-3 and J is TRBJ2-3, with D possibly matching TRBD1 (6 bases). CDR1 SGHNT and CDR2 YENEEA come from the germline V gene. The CDR3 spans 15 residues. The V and J ends lost 4 bases and 1 base respectively, with 12 bases between them.

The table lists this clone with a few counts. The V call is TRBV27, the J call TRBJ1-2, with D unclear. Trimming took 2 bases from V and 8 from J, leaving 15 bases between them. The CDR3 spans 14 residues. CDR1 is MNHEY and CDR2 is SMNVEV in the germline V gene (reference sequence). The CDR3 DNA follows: TGTGCCAGCAGTTTAGTGTCAGGTCCCTCCGGCTACACCTTC. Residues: CASSLVSGPSGYTF.

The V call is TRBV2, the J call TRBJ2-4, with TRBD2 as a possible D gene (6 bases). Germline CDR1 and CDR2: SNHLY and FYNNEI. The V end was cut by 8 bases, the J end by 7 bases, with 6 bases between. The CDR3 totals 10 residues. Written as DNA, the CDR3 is TGTGCCAGCGGAGGGAACATTCAGTACTTC. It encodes CASGGNIQYF. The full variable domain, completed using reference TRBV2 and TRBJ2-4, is EPEVTQTPSHQVTQMGQEVILRCVPISNHLYFYWYRQILGQKVEFLVSFYNNEISEKSEIFDDQFSVERPDGSNFTLKIRSTKLEDSAMYFCASGGNIQYFGAGTRLSVL.

The CDR3 DNA reads as TGTGCCAGCAGCGTACGACATAGCTCCTACAATGAGCAGTTCTTC. Translating gives CASSVRHSSYNEQFF. The chain employs TRBV9 and TRBJ2-1, with unresolved D. Germline V gene sequence: CDR1 SGDLS, CDR2 YYNGEE. The CDR3 spans 15 residues. V was clipped by 1 base and J by 0 bases, with 8 bases between them.

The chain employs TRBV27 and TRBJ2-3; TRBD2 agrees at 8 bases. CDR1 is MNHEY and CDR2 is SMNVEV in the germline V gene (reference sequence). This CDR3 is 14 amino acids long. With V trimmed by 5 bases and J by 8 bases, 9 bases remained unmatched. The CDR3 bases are TGTGCCAGCAGTCCCATGGGACTAGTTGGTACGCAGTATTTT. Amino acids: CASSPMGLVGTQYF.

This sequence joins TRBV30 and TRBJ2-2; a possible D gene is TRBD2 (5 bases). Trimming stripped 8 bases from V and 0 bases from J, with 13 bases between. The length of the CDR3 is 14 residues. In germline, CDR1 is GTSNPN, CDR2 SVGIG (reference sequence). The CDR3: CARSGIPNTGELFF. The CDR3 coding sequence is TGTGCCCGCTCGGGAATACCGAACACCGGGGAGCTGTTTTTT. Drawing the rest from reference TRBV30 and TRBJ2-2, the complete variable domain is SQTIHQWPATLVQPVGSPLSLECTVEGTSNPNLYWYRQAAGRGLQLLFYSVGIGQISSEVPQNLSASRPQDRQFILSSKKLLLSDSGFYLCARSGIPNTGELFFGEGSRLTVL.

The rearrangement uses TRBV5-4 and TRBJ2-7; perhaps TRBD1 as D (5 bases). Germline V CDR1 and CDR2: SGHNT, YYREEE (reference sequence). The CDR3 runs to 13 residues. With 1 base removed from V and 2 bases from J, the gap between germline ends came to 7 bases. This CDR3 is CASSLRGTYEQYF. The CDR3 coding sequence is TGTGCCAGCAGCTTGAGGGGTACCTACGAGCAGTACTTC.

The chain's CDR3 is CASSLMVGETQYF. CDR3 nucleotide sequence: TGCGCCAGCAGCTTAATGGTCGGGGAGACCCAGTACTTC. The J gene is TRBJ2-5, the V gene TRBV5-1; D unclear. The germline gives CDR1 SGHRS, CDR2 YFSETQ. The CDR3 is made up of 13 amino acids. Deletions cut 2 bases from V and 5 bases from J, with 10 bases between.

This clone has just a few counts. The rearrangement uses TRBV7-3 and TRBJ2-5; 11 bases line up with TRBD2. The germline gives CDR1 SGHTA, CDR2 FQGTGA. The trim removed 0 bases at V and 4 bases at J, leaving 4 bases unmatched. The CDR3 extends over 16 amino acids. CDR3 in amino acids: CASSLTGLAGGETQYF. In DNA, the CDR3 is TGTGCCAGCAGCTTAACAGGGCTAGCGGGGGGAGAGACCCAGTACTTC. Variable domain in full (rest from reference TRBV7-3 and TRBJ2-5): GAGVSQTPSNKVTEKGKYVELRCDPISGHTALYWYRQSLGQGPEFLIYFQGTGAADDSGLPNDRFFAVRPEGSVSTLKIQRTERGDSAVYLCASSLTGLAGGETQYFGPGTRLLVL.

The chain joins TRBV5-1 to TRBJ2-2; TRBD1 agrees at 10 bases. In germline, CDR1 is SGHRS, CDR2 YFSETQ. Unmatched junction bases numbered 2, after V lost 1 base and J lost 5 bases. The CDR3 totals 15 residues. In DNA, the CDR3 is TGCGCCAGCAGCTTGCCGGGACAGGGGACCGGGGAGCTGTTTTTT. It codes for CASSLPGQGTGELFF.

CDR3 residues: CASSPTGGQPQHF. DNA for the CDR3: TGTGCCAGCAGCCCGACAGGGGGACAGCCCCAGCATTTT. The rearrangement uses TRBV11-2 and TRBJ1-5, with 9 bases lining up with TRBD1. The germline V gene has CDR1 SGHAT and CDR2 FQNNGV. The CDR3 runs 13 residues. J was trimmed by 7 bases and V by 5 bases; bases with no gene match: 3. Full variable domain (remainder filled in from reference TRBV11-2 and TRBJ1-5): EAGVAQSPRYKIIEKRQSVAFWCNPISGHATLYWYQQILGQGPKLLIQFQNNGVVDDSQLPKDRFSAERLKGVDSTLKIQPAKLEDSAVYLCASSPTGGQPQHFGDGTRLSIL.

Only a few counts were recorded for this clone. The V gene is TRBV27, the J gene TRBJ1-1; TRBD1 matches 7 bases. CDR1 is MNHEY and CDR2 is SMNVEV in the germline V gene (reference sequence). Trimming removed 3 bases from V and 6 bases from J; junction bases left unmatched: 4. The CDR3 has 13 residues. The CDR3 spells CASSFGDRPEAFF. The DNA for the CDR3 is TGTGCCAGCAGTTTCGGGGACAGACCTGAAGCTTTCTTT.

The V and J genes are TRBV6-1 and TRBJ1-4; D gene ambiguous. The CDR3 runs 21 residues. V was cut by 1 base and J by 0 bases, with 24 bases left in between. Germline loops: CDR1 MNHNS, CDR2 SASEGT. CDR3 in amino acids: CASSEEPLGSSRPATNEKLFF. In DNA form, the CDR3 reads TGTGCCAGCAGTGAAGAACCTCTCGGGTCCTCGCGACCCGCAACTAATGAAAAACTGTTTTTT.

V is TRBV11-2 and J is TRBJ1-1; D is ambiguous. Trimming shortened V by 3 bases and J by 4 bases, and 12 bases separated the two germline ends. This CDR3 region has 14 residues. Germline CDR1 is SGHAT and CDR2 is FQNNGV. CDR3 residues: CASSFGGGTTEAFF. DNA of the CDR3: TGTGCCAGCAGCTTTGGCGGCGGAACCACTGAAGCTTTCTTT. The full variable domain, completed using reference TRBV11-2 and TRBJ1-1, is EAGVAQSPRYKIIEKRQSVAFWCNPISGHATLYWYQQILGQGPKLLIQFQNNGVVDDSQLPKDRFSAERLKGVDSTLKIQPAKLEDSAVYLCASSFGGGTTEAFFGQGTRLTVV.

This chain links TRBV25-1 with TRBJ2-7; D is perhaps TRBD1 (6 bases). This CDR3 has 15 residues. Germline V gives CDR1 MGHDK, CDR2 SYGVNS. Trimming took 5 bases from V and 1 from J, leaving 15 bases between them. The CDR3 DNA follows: TGTGCCAGCAGTCAACCAGGGGAGCGGTCCTACGAGCAGTACTTC. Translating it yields CASSQPGERSYEQYF.

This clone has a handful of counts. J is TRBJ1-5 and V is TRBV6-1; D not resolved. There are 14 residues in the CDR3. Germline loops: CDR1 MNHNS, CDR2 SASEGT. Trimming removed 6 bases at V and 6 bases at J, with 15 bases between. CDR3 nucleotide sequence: TGTGCCAGCAGCGAACAGAGATCGGGTCAGCCCCAGCATTTT. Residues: CASSEQRSGQPQHF.

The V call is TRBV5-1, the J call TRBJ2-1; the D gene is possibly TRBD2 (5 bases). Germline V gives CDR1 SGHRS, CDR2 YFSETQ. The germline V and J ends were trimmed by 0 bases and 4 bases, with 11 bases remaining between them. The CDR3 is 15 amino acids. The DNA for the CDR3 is TGCGCCAGCAGCTTGGAACACCGAGGGTACAATGAGCAGTTCTTC. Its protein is CASSLEHRGYNEQFF.

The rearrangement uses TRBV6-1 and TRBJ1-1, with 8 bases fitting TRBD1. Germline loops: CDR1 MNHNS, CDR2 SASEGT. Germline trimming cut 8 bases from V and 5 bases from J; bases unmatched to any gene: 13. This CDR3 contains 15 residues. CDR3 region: CASGLIRGDRTEAFF. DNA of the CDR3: TGTGCCAGCGGACTCATCCGGGGGGACAGGACTGAAGCTTTCTTT.

The CDR3 loop is CASSSLRTGRNGYTF. The CDR3 DNA follows: TGTGCCAGCAGCTCTCTGCGGACAGGGCGGAATGGCTACACCTTC. The chain employs TRBV7-2 and TRBJ1-2, with 8 bases identical to TRBD1. From germline, CDR1 is SGHTA and CDR2 FQGNSA. The length of the CDR3 is 15 residues. Losses at the gene ends were 4 bases for V and 6 bases for J; bases not matched to a gene: 10.

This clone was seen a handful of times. CDR3 region: CASSSAGSGNSPLHF. The CDR3 DNA reads TGTGCCAGCTCAAGCGCAGGGTCGGGTAATTCACCCCTCCACTTT. The rearrangement links TRBV18 to TRBJ1-6; TRBD1 might be the D (5 bases). In germline, CDR1 is KGHSH, CDR2 LQKENI. Trimming removed 5 bases at V and 6 bases at J, with 14 bases between. There are 15 residues in the CDR3.

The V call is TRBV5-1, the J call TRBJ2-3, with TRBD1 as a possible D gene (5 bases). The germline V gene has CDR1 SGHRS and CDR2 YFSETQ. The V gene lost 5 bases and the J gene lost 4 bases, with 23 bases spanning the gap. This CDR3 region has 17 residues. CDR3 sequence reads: CASSLTPRSRAADTQYF. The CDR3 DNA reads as TGCGCCAGCAGTCTTACCCCCCGGAGCAGGGCTGCAGATACGCAGTATTTT. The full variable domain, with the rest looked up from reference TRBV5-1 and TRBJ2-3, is KAGVTQTPRYLIKTRGQQVTLSCSPISGHRSVSWYQQTPGQGLQFLFEYFSETQRNKGNFPGRFSGRQFSNSRSEMNVSTLELGDSALYLCASSLTPRSRAADTQYFGPGTRLTVL.

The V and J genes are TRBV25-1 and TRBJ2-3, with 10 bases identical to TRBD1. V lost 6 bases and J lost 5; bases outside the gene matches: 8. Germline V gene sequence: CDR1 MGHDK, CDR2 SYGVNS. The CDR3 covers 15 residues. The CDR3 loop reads CASSQTGGRLDTQYF. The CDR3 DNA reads TGTGCCAGCAGCCAGACAGGGGGCCGATTAGATACGCAGTATTTT.

CDR3 sequence reads: CASSPRWDRGETQYF. CDR3 in DNA: TGTGCCAGCAGCCCACGCTGGGACAGGGGAGAGACCCAGTACTTC. This chain joins TRBV5-6 and TRBJ2-5, with 10 nucleotides matching TRBD1. The J segment lost 4 bases and the V segment lost 4 bases, leaving 7 bases of the junction unmatched. CDR1 and CDR2 (germline): SGHDT, YYEEEE. This CDR3 comprises 15 residues.

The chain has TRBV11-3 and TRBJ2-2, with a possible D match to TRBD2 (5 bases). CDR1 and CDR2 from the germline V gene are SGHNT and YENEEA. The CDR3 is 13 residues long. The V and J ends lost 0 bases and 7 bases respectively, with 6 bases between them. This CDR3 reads CASSLDRDGELFF. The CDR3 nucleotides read TGTGCCAGCAGCTTAGATCGGGACGGGGAGCTGTTTTTT.

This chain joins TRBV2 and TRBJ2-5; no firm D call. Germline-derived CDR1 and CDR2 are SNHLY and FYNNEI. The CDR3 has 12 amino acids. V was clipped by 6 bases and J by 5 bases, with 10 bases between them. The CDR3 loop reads CASSPTVETQYF. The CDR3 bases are TGTGCCAGCAGCCCCACGGTCGAGACCCAGTACTTC.

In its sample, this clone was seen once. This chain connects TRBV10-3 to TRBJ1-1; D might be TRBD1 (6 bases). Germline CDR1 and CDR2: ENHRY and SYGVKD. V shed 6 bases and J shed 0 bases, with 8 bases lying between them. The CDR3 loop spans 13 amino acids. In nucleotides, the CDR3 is TGTGCCATCAGCAGGGGAATGAACACTGAAGCTTTCTTT. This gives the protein CAISRGMNTEAFF.

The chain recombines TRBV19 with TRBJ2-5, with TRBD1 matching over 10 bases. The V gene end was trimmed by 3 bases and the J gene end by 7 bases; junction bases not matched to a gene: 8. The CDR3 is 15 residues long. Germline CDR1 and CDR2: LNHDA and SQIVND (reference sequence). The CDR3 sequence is CASSMGQGTVGTQYF. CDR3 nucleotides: TGTGCCAGTAGTATGGGACAGGGGACGGTAGGGACCCAGTACTTC.